These 17 T cell receptor beta chains were sequenced from one sample in a study of regulatory T cells in long-lasting Graves disease. The TCR beta library used iRepertoire HTBI primers with Arm-PCR amplification of CDR3. TCRdb analysed the multiplex PCR reads with MiXCR anew, one entry per CDR3 protein. The sample lists about 500,000 distinct CDR3 sequences; around 15% were seen once. This sample's time point: newly diagnosed GD, antithyroid drugs for less than 3 months. The TCR library was prepared using RNA isolated from PBMCs. These data also featured in a second study, about T cells in Graves' hyperthyroidism and ophthalmopathy.

Specimen: peripheral blood mononuclear cells (PBMCs), collected at new diagnosis, from a patient treated with antithyroid drugs. The receptors come from a man aged 40-49 years with Graves disease.

This clonotype occurred a few times. This sequence joins TRBV10-1 and TRBJ2-2; TRBD1 might be the D (5 bases). Germline V lookup: CDR1 WNHNN, CDR2 SYGVQD (reference sequence). The CDR3 contains 14 residues. V gave up 6 bases and J gave up 1 base, with 9 bases separating them. CDR3 amino acids: CASSTDRNTGELFF. The CDR3 DNA reads TGCGCCAGCAGCACAGACAGGAACACCGGGGAGCTGTTTTTT.

V usage is TRBV12-3 or TRBV12-4 and J usage is TRBJ2-7; possibly TRBD2 for D (6 bases). Trimming removed 1 base at V and 3 bases at J, with 7 bases between. The CDR3 is made up of 13 amino acids. The CDR3 sequence is CASSLVADYEQYF. CDR3 bases: TGTGCCAGCAGTTTAGTAGCGGACTACGAGCAGTACTTC.

This chain connects TRBV9 to TRBJ1-1; D may be TRBD1 (6 bases). The V gene lost 0 bases and the J gene lost 1 base, with 10 bases spanning the gap. CDR1 is SGDLS, CDR2 YYNGEE, per germline. This CDR3 has 15 residues. The CDR3 sequence is CASSVGGGTNTEAFF. The CDR3 DNA sequence: TGTGCCAGCAGCGTAGGGGGGGGCACGAACACTGAAGCTTTCTTT.

Regarding this clonotype: It may be a read error: a sequence one base away is much more abundant. The rearrangement joins TRBV6-1 to TRBJ2-2, with D perhaps matching TRBD2 (6 bases). Trimming removed 11 bases at V and 1 base at J, with 20 bases between. This CDR3 contains 16 residues. In germline, CDR1 is MNHNS, CDR2 SASEGT. The DNA for the CDR3 is TGTGCCTGTAGCCCTAGCGCCCTATGGAACACCGGGGAGCTGTTTTTT. Its protein product is CACSPSALWNTGELFF.

This clonotype showed up just once. It may be a read error: a sequence one base away is much more abundant. The chain recombines TRBV28 with TRBJ2-2; 7 positions match TRBD2. Germline CDR1 and CDR2: MDHEN and SYDVKM. V lost 4 bases to trimming and J lost 1 base; unmatched junction nucleotides: 9. The CDR3 contains 17 residues. The CDR3 is CASSSSGGSRNTGELFF. CDR3 nucleotides: TGTGCCAGCAGTTCTTCCGGGGGGTCCAGGAACACCGGGGAGCTGTTTTTT.

This clonotype was counted ten times or more. This chain connects TRBV20-1 to TRBJ2-7, with D possibly TRBD2 on 6 matching bases. The CDR3 covers 15 residues. Germline V gene data show CDR1 as DFQATT and CDR2 as SNEGSKA (reference sequence). V was pared by 0 bases and J by 5 bases, with 17 bases between. The CDR3 coding sequence is TGCAGTGCTAGAGATCAGGAAGCGGGCAACAACGAGCAGTACTTC. Amino acid sequence: CSARDQEAGNNEQYF.

The chain joins TRBV5-1 to TRBJ2-5; D not certain. Trimming removed 1 base from V and 0 bases from J, with 4 bases in between. There are 13 residues in the CDR3. CDR1 and CDR2 from the germline V gene are SGHRS and YFSETQ. This chain's CDR3 is CASSLWHQETQYF. CDR3 DNA sequence: TGCGCCAGCAGCTTGTGGCACCAAGAGACCCAGTACTTC.

This clonotype was seen repeatedly, ten times or more. The chain couples TRBV11-3 to TRBJ2-7, with TRBD1 matching over 11 bases. The germline V gene has CDR1 SGHNT and CDR2 YENEEA. J lost 4 bases, V lost 8 bases, and 10 bases had no gene match. The CDR3 loop spans 15 amino acids. This chain's CDR3 is CASGRRTGGSYEQYF. The CDR3 bases are TGTGCCAGCGGACGACGGACAGGGGGCTCGTACGAGCAGTACTTC.

Many counts were recorded for this clonotype. The V gene is TRBV6-9, the J gene TRBJ2-7, with 9 bases that match TRBD1. CDR3 length equals 14 residues. With V trimmed by 3 bases and J by 7 bases, 7 bases remained unmatched. Germline lookup yields CDR1 MNHGY and CDR2 SVAAGI. CDR3 DNA sequence: TGTGCCAGCAGTTACTTGGGGACAGGGCGTGAGCAGTACTTC. Translating gives CASSYLGTGREQYF.

There are many counts of this clonotype. The CDR3 reads CASTLRVLPATDTQYF. The CDR3 DNA is TGTGCCAGCACCCTCCGGGTCCTACCCGCTACGGATACGCAGTATTTT. V gene TRBV12-3 or TRBV12-4 combines with J gene TRBJ2-3; the D is unclear. V was pared by 7 bases and J by 6 bases, with 23 bases between. This CDR3 contains 16 residues.

The sample holds many counts of this clonotype. The V gene is TRBV20-1, the J gene TRBJ2-4; tentatively, D is TRBD2 (5 bases). The V end lost 3 bases, the J end lost 0 bases, and 12 bases lay between the germline ends. The CDR3 is 15 residues long. Looked up from germline, CDR1 is DFQATT and CDR2 is SNEGSKA (reference sequence). Written as DNA, the CDR3 is TGCAGTGCTAGTCCCGAGGACTTAGCCAAAAACATTCAGTACTTC. Translating it yields CSASPEDLAKNIQYF.

This clonotype has a count of ten or more. The CDR3 protein is CASSPQPRQGERETQYF. Written as DNA, the CDR3 is TGTGCCAGCAGCCCGCAGCCAAGACAGGGGGAGCGGGAGACCCAGTACTTC. The gene calls are TRBV5-5 and TRBJ2-5; 9 bases fit TRBD1. The CDR3 is 17 amino acids. CDR1 SGHKS and CDR2 YYEKEE come from the germline V gene (reference sequence). Trimming took 4 bases from V and 5 from J; bases not matched to a gene: 15.

This clonotype was seen at least ten times. This chain links TRBV7-3 with TRBJ2-1; TRBD2 matches 10 bases. The length of the CDR3 is 16 residues. Germline CDR1 reads SGHTA; CDR2 reads FQGTGA. V trimming: 4 bases; J trimming: 7 bases; junction bases outside the gene matches: 10. CDR3 in amino acids: CASSSLAGVGVNEQFF. The CDR3 region has the DNA TGTGCCAGCAGCTCGCTAGCGGGAGTAGGTGTTAATGAGCAGTTCTTC.

The chain joins TRBV7-2 to TRBJ2-2; 7 bases agree with TRBD2. This CDR3 has 16 residues. CDR1 is SGHTA and CDR2 is FQGNSA in the germline V gene. The trim removed 0 bases at V and 7 bases at J, leaving 8 bases unmatched. CDR3 DNA sequence: TGTGCCAGCAGCTTAGCGCATGGACTAGACGTCGGGGAGCTGTTTTTT. Protein: CASSLAHGLDVGELFF.

The rearrangement joins TRBV27 to TRBJ2-1, with 8 bases matching TRBD2. The CDR3 sequence is 16 residues long. CDR1 is MNHEY, CDR2 SMNVEV, per germline (reference sequence). J lost 8 bases, V lost 7 bases, and 16 bases had no gene match. The CDR3 DNA reads as TGTGCCAGCACCCAAACCGACGGGAGGGTTAGGGATGAGCAGTTCTTC. Amino acids: CASTQTDGRVRDEQFF.

This clonotype was detected many times. The chain couples TRBV7-2 to TRBJ1-4; 10 nucleotides line up with TRBD1. CDR3 length: 14 amino acids. CDR1 is SGHTA and CDR2 is FQGNSA in the germline V gene. Trimming cost V 3 bases and J 6 bases; bases outside gene matches: 1. CDR3 nucleotide sequence: TGTGCCAGCAGCTTGGGGACAGGGGATGAAAAACTGTTTTTT. Its translation: CASSLGTGDEKLFF. Full variable domain (remainder filled in from reference TRBV7-2 and TRBJ1-4): GAGVSQSPSNKVTEKGKDVELRCDPISGHTALYWYRQSLGQGLEFLIYFQGNSAPDKSGLPSDRFSAERTGGSVSTLTIQRTQQEDSAVYLCASSLGTGDEKLFFGSGTQLSVL.

In this sample, this clonotype turned up a few times. V usage is TRBV5-4 and J usage is TRBJ1-2; D is undetermined. V was shortened by 1 base and J by 2 bases, with 12 bases between the two germline ends. The CDR3 contains 15 residues. Per the germline V gene, CDR1 is SGHNT and CDR2 is YYREEE (reference sequence). The CDR3 region is CASSLIQQDNYGYTF. CDR3 sequence (DNA): TGTGCCAGCAGCTTGATTCAGCAAGACAACTATGGCTACACCTTC.